This entry features one TCR beta chain sequence. The data stem from a study of control samples from healthy donors and cancer patients. The CDR3 covers 14 residues. Trimming took 4 bases from V and 12 from J, leaving 16 bases between them. The germline CDR1 and CDR2 sequences are LGHDT and YNNKEL (reference sequence). Repertoires were generated with immunoSEQ multiplex PCR, while TCRdb's copy carries only in-frame clones and drops some. Among about 170,000 clones listed, just under 95% were seen once. The clonotype originates from a woman aged 60-75 years in good health. The V call is TRBV3-1 (or the pseudogene TRBV3-2), the J call TRBJ1-6; no firm D call. Sequencing used blood. The CDR3 bases are TGTGCCAGCAGCCTTACCGGGCCCCAGAAACCCCTCCACTTT. Translated, it gives CASSLTGPQKPLHF.